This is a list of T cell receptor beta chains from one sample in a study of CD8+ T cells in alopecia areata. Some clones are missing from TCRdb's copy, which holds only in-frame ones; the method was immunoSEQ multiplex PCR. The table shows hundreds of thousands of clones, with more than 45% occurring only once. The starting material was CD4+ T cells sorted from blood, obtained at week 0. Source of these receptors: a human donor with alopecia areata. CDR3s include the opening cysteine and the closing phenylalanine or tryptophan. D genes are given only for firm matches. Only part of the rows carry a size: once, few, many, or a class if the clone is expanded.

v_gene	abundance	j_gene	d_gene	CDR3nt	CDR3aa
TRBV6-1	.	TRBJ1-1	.	TGTGCCAGCAGTGAAAGGGGTAACACTGAAGCTTTCTTT	CASSERGNTEAFF
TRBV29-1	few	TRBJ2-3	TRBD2	TGCAGCGTTGAACTCCTAGCGGGGGCCTTCACAGATACGCAGTATTTT	CSVELLAGAFTDTQYF
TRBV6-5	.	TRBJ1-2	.	TGTGCCAGCAGGAACGGGGGCTACACCTTC	CASRNGGYTF
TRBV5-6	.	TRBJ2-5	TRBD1	TGTGCCAGCAGCCCGCCGATTAGGGGGCGTGGGACCCAGTACTTC	CASSPPIRGRGTQYF
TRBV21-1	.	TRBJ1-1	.	TGTGCCAGCAGCAAACAGGGTAGGCAGGTGAACACTGAAGCTTTCTTT	CASSKQGRQVNTEAFF
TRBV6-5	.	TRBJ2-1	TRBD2	TGTGCCAGCAGTTTCTACACGGGGAGGGATGAGCAGTTCTTC	CASSFYTGRDEQFF
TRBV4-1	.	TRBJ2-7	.	TGCGCCAGCAGCCAAGATCGAACAGGGCTATACACCTACGAGCAGTACTTC	CASSQDRTGLYTYEQYF
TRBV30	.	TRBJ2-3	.	TGTGCCTGGAGTCGGGGAAGCACAGATACGCAGTATTTT	CAWSRGSTDTQYF
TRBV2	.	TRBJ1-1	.	TGTGCCAGCAGTGAGTCCAACACTGAAGCTTTCTTT	CASSESNTEAFF
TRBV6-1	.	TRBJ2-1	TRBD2	TGTGCCAGCAGGACTAGCGGGAGCCATGAGCAGTTCTTC	CASRTSGSHEQFF
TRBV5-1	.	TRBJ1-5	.	TGCGCCAGCAGCTTCGGCGGGGAAAATCAGCCCCAGCATTTT	CASSFGGENQPQHF
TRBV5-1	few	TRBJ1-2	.	TGCGCCAGCAGCTTGACAGGGAGCTATGGCTACACCTTC	CASSLTGSYGYTF
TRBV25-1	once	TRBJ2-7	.	TGTGCCAGCAGTAGAGGATACGAGCAGTACTTC	CASSRGYEQYF
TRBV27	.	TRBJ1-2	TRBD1	TGTGCCAGCAGACTTCAGGGGGCGGGTGGCTACACCTTC	CASRLQGAGGYTF
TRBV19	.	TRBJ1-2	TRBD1	TGTGCCAGTAGTATAGCTGGACAGGGGGCCTATGGCTACACCTTC	CASSIAGQGAYGYTF
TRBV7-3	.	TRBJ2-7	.	TGTGCCAGCAGCTTTCAGGGACCCCCTCTCTCCTACGAGCAGTACTTC	CASSFQGPPLSYEQYF
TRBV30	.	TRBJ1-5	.	TGTGCCTGGAGTGTCCAGCGGAATCAGCCCCAGCATTTT	CAWSVQRNQPQHF
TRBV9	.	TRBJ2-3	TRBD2	TGTGCCAGCAGCCCCCAAGCGGGAACAAGCACAGATACGCAGTATTTT	CASSPQAGTSTDTQYF
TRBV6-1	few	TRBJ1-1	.	TGTGCCAGCAGTGAAGGAACGGGGAGGACTGAAGCTTTCTTT	CASSEGTGRTEAFF
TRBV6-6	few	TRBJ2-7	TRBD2	TGTGCCAGCACGACTAGCGGGGGTTCCTACGAGCAGTACTTC	CASTTSGGSYEQYF
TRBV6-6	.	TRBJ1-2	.	TGTGCCAGCTCGGTCAACTATGGCTACACCTTC	CASSVNYGYTF
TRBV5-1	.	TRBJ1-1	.	TGCGCCAGCGGGGGATTTGGGACTGAAGCTTTCTTT	CASGGFGTEAFF
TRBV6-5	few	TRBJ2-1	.	TGTGCCAGCACCGGGGGCGGTGAGCAGTTCTTC	CASTGGGEQFF
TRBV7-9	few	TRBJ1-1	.	TGTGCCAGCAGCTTAGCGTTAGGCATAGTCAACACTGAAGCTTTCTTT	CASSLALGIVNTEAFF
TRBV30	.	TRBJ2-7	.	TGTGCCTGGAGCCCCTGGAGGGGGGCTTCCTACGAGCAGTACTTC	CAWSPWRGASYEQYF
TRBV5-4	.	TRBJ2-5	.	TGTGCCAGCAGCCCCGGGGGAAGACAGGCAGAAGAGACCCAGTACTTC	CASSPGGRQAEETQYF
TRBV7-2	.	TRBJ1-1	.	TGTGCCAGCAGCTTAGCGCTGCGGAAGAACACTGAAGCTTTCTTT	CASSLALRKNTEAFF
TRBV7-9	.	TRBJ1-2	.	TGTGCCAGCAGCTTAACTGGAGAGGGAGCGATAGGGGGCTACACCTTC	CASSLTGEGAIGGYTF
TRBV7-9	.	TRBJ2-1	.	TGTGCCAGCAGCTTTCCAGAACGGGAGTTCTTC	CASSFPEREFF
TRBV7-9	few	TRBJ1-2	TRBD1	TGTGCCAGCAGCCGAGGGACAGGGCCTCTTAACTATGGCTACACCTTC	CASSRGTGPLNYGYTF
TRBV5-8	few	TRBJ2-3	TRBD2	TGTGCCAGCAGCTATAGCGGGGCGAGGGATACGCAGTATTTT	CASSYSGARDTQYF
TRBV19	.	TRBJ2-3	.	TGTGCCAGTAGTACAGGGACACCGGGGGGTGATACGCAGTATTTT	CASSTGTPGGDTQYF
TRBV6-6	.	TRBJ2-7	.	TGTGCCAGCAGTTCATCGACAGTTCCCTACGAGCAGTACTTC	CASSSSTVPYEQYF
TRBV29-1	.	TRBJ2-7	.	TGCAGCGTCACAGGGAGCTCCTACGAGCAGTACTTC	CSVTGSSYEQYF
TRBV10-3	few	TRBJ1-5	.	TGTGCCATCAGTGAGTCCCTTACAGGGAAGGTGAATCAGCCCCAGCATTTT	CAISESLTGKVNQPQHF
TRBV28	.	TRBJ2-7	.	TGTGCCAGCAGTTTACTAGGGGTTGCCATCTACGAGCAGTACTTC	CASSLLGVAIYEQYF